This is a list of T cell receptor beta chains from one sample in a study of Graves' ophthalmopathy and Graves' hyperthyroidism. TCRdb itself ran the multiplex PCR reads through MiXCR, one entry per CDR3 protein. The sample yields hundreds of thousands of distinct CDR3 sequences, around 21% seen once. The sample consisted of peripheral blood. Every receptor here comes from a woman under 30 with stable Graves' hyperthyroidism. The CDR3 runs from the conserved cysteine through the conserved F or W. A D gene is named only where the DNA matches it firmly. Clone size is given for some rows only: seen once, a few or many times, or a class if the clone is expanded.

clone size: few; V gene: TRBV3-1; D gene: .; J gene: TRBJ2-7; CDR3 protein: CASIGRDYEQYF; CDR3 DNA: TGTGCCAGCATCGGGCGGGACTACGAGCAGTACTTC
clone size: many; V gene: TRBV6-5; D gene: .; J gene: TRBJ1-2; CDR3 protein: CASSYNYRADYGYTF; CDR3 DNA: TGTGCCAGCAGTTATAACTACAGGGCCGACTATGGCTACACCTTC
clone size: .; V gene: TRBV10-3; D gene: .; J gene: TRBJ1-1; CDR3 protein: CAISENSGTEAFF; CDR3 DNA: TGTGCCATCAGTGAAAACAGTGGCACTGAAGCTTTCTTT
clone size: many; V gene: TRBV12-3/TRBV12-4; D gene: TRBD1; J gene: TRBJ1-5; CDR3 protein: CASSSGGQRPQHF; CDR3 DNA: TGTGCCAGCAGCTCAGGGGGGCAGAGGCCCCAGCATTTT
clone size: many; V gene: TRBV20-1; D gene: TRBD1; J gene: TRBJ2-7; CDR3 protein: CSARDPTGASYEQYF; CDR3 DNA: TGCAGTGCTAGAGATCCGACAGGGGCGTCCTACGAGCAGTACTTC
clone size: .; V gene: TRBV5-1; D gene: TRBD2; J gene: TRBJ2-2; CDR3 protein: CATRGASGKIVNTGELFF; CDR3 DNA: TGCGCCACCCGCGGGGCTAGCGGGAAAATAGTAAACACCGGGGAGCTGTTTTTT
clone size: many; V gene: TRBV9; D gene: TRBD2; J gene: TRBJ2-7; CDR3 protein: CASSVYASGAYEQYF; CDR3 DNA: TGTGCCAGCAGCGTGTATGCTAGCGGAGCCTACGAGCAGTACTTC
clone size: many; V gene: TRBV7-2; D gene: .; J gene: TRBJ2-7; CDR3 protein: CASSKHGQPSYEQYF; CDR3 DNA: TGTGCCAGCAGCAAACACGGACAGCCTTCCTACGAGCAGTACTTC
clone size: .; V gene: TRBV2; D gene: .; J gene: TRBJ1-1; CDR3 protein: CASSEPIAEAFF; CDR3 DNA: TGTGCCAGCAGTGAACCGATTGCTGAAGCTTTCTTT
clone size: few; V gene: TRBV20-1; D gene: .; J gene: TRBJ1-2; CDR3 protein: CSAITEANYGYTF; CDR3 DNA: TGCAGTGCTATAACCGAAGCTAACTATGGCTACACCTTC
clone size: many; V gene: TRBV12-3/TRBV12-4; D gene: TRBD1; J gene: TRBJ1-5; CDR3 protein: CASMRGYRGGNQPQHF; CDR3 DNA: TGTGCCAGCATGAGGGGCTACAGGGGGGGGAATCAGCCCCAGCATTTT
clone size: many; V gene: TRBV7-8; D gene: .; J gene: TRBJ2-7; CDR3 protein: CASSPPLSYEQYF; CDR3 DNA: TGTGCCAGCAGCCCCCCTCTCTCCTACGAGCAGTACTTC
clone size: many; V gene: TRBV6-5; D gene: .; J gene: TRBJ1-1; CDR3 protein: CASSYLSGEAFF; CDR3 DNA: TGTGCCAGCAGTTATCTTTCAGGTGAAGCTTTCTTT
clone size: many; V gene: TRBV20-1; D gene: .; J gene: TRBJ1-5; CDR3 protein: CSARVDSNQPQHF; CDR3 DNA: TGCAGTGCTAGGGTTGATAGCAATCAGCCCCAGCATTTT
clone size: many; V gene: TRBV11-2; D gene: .; J gene: TRBJ2-7; CDR3 protein: CASSHGRGYEQYF; CDR3 DNA: TGTGCCAGCAGCCACGGTAGAGGCTACGAGCAGTACTTC
clone size: many; V gene: TRBV4-1; D gene: .; J gene: TRBJ1-2; CDR3 protein: CASSPNGYGYTF; CDR3 DNA: TGCGCCAGCAGCCCCAACGGGTATGGCTACACCTTC
clone size: many; V gene: TRBV24-1; D gene: .; J gene: TRBJ2-7; CDR3 protein: CATSEGLKYEQYF; CDR3 DNA: TGTGCCACCAGTGAGGGACTTAAATACGAGCAGTACTTC
clone size: many; V gene: TRBV28; D gene: TRBD1; J gene: TRBJ1-2; CDR3 protein: CASSSPQGGYGYTF; CDR3 DNA: TGTGCCAGCAGTTCCCCACAGGGGGGGTATGGCTACACCTTC
clone size: once; V gene: TRBV30; D gene: .; J gene: TRBJ1-2; CDR3 protein: CAWSEGLYGYTF; CDR3 DNA: TGTGCCTGGAGCGAAGGGTTGTATGGCTACACCTTC
clone size: .; V gene: TRBV20-1; D gene: .; J gene: TRBJ1-5; CDR3 protein: CSARALDRYQPQHF; CDR3 DNA: TGCAGTGCTAGAGCCCTGGACAGATATCAGCCCCAGCATTTT
clone size: .; V gene: TRBV6-1; D gene: TRBD2; J gene: TRBJ2-7; CDR3 protein: CASSEGGLADTYEQYF; CDR3 DNA: TGTGCCAGCAGTGAAGGCGGACTAGCGGATACCTACGAGCAGTACTTC
clone size: few; V gene: TRBV5-4; D gene: TRBD2; J gene: TRBJ2-6; CDR3 protein: CASSFSGRLSGANVLTF; CDR3 DNA: TGTGCCAGCAGCTTTAGCGGGCGGCTCTCTGGGGCCAACGTCCTGACTTTC
clone size: many; V gene: TRBV10-3; D gene: .; J gene: TRBJ1-1; CDR3 protein: CATTPPGSGVNTEAFF; CDR3 DNA: TGTGCCACTACCCCCCCGGGAAGTGGGGTAAACACTGAAGCTTTCTTT
clone size: many; V gene: TRBV27; D gene: .; J gene: TRBJ1-5; CDR3 protein: CASRAAGGNQPQHF; CDR3 DNA: TGTGCCAGCAGGGCAGCCGGGGGCAATCAGCCCCAGCATTTT
clone size: .; V gene: TRBV20-1; D gene: .; J gene: TRBJ2-2; CDR3 protein: CSAAGLKNTGELFF; CDR3 DNA: TGCAGTGCTGCCGGACTGAAAAACACCGGGGAGCTGTTTTTT
clone size: .; V gene: TRBV28; D gene: TRBD2; J gene: TRBJ2-2; CDR3 protein: CASKAGGPAGELFF; CDR3 DNA: TGTGCCAGCAAGGCGGGAGGGCCAGCCGGGGAGCTGTTTTTT
clone size: .; V gene: TRBV5-1; D gene: .; J gene: TRBJ1-1; CDR3 protein: CASFSQGEAFF; CDR3 DNA: TGCGCCAGTTTTTCCCAGGGTGAAGCTTTCTTT
clone size: .; V gene: TRBV28; D gene: TRBD1; J gene: TRBJ2-5; CDR3 protein: CASSLTGTGVETQYF; CDR3 DNA: TGTGCCAGCAGCTTAACCGGGACAGGGGTTGAGACCCAGTACTTC
clone size: many; V gene: TRBV7-9; D gene: .; J gene: TRBJ1-1; CDR3 protein: CASSSRGRGKNTEAFF; CDR3 DNA: TGTGCCAGCAGCTCCAGGGGACGTGGGAAGAACACTGAAGCTTTCTTT
clone size: many; V gene: TRBV15; D gene: .; J gene: TRBJ2-5; CDR3 protein: CATSSGRLQETQYF; CDR3 DNA: TGTGCCACCAGCAGTGGCAGGCTCCAAGAGACCCAGTACTTC
clone size: .; V gene: TRBV28; D gene: TRBD1; J gene: TRBJ1-2; CDR3 protein: CASSLTGDNLYGYSF; CDR3 DNA: TGTGCCAGCAGTCTGACAGGGGACAACCTCTATGGCTACTCCTTC
clone size: .; V gene: TRBV7-6; D gene: TRBD2; J gene: TRBJ2-2; CDR3 protein: CASSLSGKGTGELFF; CDR3 DNA: TGTGCCAGCAGCCTTAGCGGGAAAGGCACCGGGGAGCTGTTTTTT
clone size: many; V gene: TRBV3-1; D gene: .; J gene: TRBJ1-1; CDR3 protein: CASSPRGPNTEAFF; CDR3 DNA: TGTGCCAGCAGCCCGAGGGGCCCGAACACTGAAGCTTTCTTT